A single sample gave rise to the 19 T cell receptor beta chains below, sequenced in a study of T cell responses to AZD1222 COVID-19 vaccine. The repertoire was sequenced with immunoSEQ multiplex PCR; TCRdb's copy has only in-frame clones and lacks some. The repertoire includes some 96,000 clones, approximately 91% of them detected once, and about 1.5% sits in the top ten. This material consisted of peripheral blood, taken on day 0 of AZD1222 vaccination. These receptors originate from an adult in good health.

This chain links TRBV28 with TRBJ1-2, with a tentative D call TRBD1 (5 bases). V gave up 4 bases and J gave up 4 bases, with 16 bases separating them. The CDR3 extends over 15 amino acids. Germline V gene data show CDR1 as MDHEN and CDR2 as SYDVKM. DNA of the CDR3: TGTGCCAGCAGTTCCGGGACGGGTCGGATCTATGGCTACACCTTC. This translates into CASSSGTGRIYGYTF.

The chain is built from TRBV30 and TRBJ1-4; no firm D call. V was shortened by 1 base and J by 4 bases, with 7 bases between the two germline ends. There are 13 residues in the CDR3. Germline V gene sequence: CDR1 GTSNPN, CDR2 SVGIG (reference sequence). The CDR3 loop is CAWSDGINEKLFF. In nucleotides, the CDR3 is TGTGCCTGGAGTGACGGAATTAATGAAAAACTGTTTTTT.

CDR3 protein: CSVAAGYNSPLHF. The CDR3 bases are TGCAGCGTTGCGGCGGGCTATAATTCACCCCTCCACTTT. This chain joins TRBV29-1 and TRBJ1-6; D is unresolved. CDR3 length: 13 residues. Deletions cut 4 bases from V and 3 bases from J, with 7 bases between. In germline, CDR1 is SQVTM, CDR2 ANQGSEA.

The rearrangement links TRBV7-9 to TRBJ1-6; 9 nucleotides match TRBD1. The CDR3 runs 17 residues. V was clipped by 5 bases and J by 10 bases; unmatched bases: 15. Germline V gene sequence: CDR1 SEHNR, CDR2 FQNEAQ (reference sequence). The DNA for the CDR3 is TGTGCCAGCAGCCCAGCGGGGGCGACAGGGGGTCAATCACCCCTCCACTTT. Encoded protein: CASSPAGATGGQSPLHF.

CDR3 sequence: CAITALSSTDTQYF. The CDR3 DNA reads as TGTGCCATCACAGCGTTATCTAGCACAGATACGCAGTATTTT. The rearrangement joins TRBV10-3 to TRBJ2-3; D is unresolved. Germline-derived CDR1 and CDR2 are ENHRY and SYGVKD. This CDR3 is built from 14 residues. V dropped 7 bases and J dropped 0 bases, with 11 bases sitting between them.

The genes are TRBV16 and TRBJ1-5; no firm D call. The CDR3 sequence is 13 residues long. Trimming took off 5 bases at V and 0 bases at J, with 5 bases between the two ends. From germline, CDR1 is KGHSY and CDR2 FQNENV. The CDR3 DNA reads TGTGCCAGCAGCGACGGTAGCAATCAGCCCCAGCATTTT. It codes for CASSDGSNQPQHF. The entire variable domain, with the rest obtained from reference TRBV16 and TRBJ1-5, is as follows: GEEVAQTPKHLVRGEGQKAKLYCAPIKGHSYVFWYQQVLKNEFKFLISFQNENVFDETGMPKERFSAKCLPNSPCSLEIQATKLEDSAVYFCASSDGSNQPQHFGDGTRLSIL.

This clone was observed once. This chain uses TRBV28 with TRBJ1-1; D is undetermined. Germline loops: CDR1 MDHEN, CDR2 SYDVKM. This CDR3 has 12 residues. With 1 base removed from V and 4 bases from J, the gap between germline ends came to 4 bases. The CDR3 is CASSLSATEAFF. CDR3 bases: TGTGCCAGCAGTTTATCGGCCACTGAAGCTTTCTTT.

The chain carries TRBV2 and TRBJ1-5, with 9 bases aligning to TRBD1. V dropped 7 bases and J dropped 3; count of bases not matched to a gene: 7. There are 15 residues in the CDR3. The germline CDR1 and CDR2 sequences are SNHLY and FYNNEI. The CDR3: CASKPTGGSNQPQHF. The CDR3 nucleotides are TGTGCCAGCAAACCGACAGGGGGTTCCAATCAGCCCCAGCATTTT.

The J gene is TRBJ2-1, the V gene TRBV2, with 7 bases aligning to TRBD2. This CDR3 is 12 amino acids long. Per germline, CDR1 SNHLY and CDR2 FYNNEI. Unmatched junction bases numbered 3, after V lost 3 bases and J lost 10 bases. The CDR3 sequence is CASSEQGGEQFF. The CDR3 DNA reads TGTGCCAGCAGTGAGCAGGGAGGGGAGCAGTTCTTC.

The V call is TRBV20-1, the J call TRBJ2-7, with TRBD2 matching over 12 bases. In germline, CDR1 is DFQATT, CDR2 SNEGSKA (reference sequence). The CDR3 sequence is 23 residues long. V gave up 3 bases and J gave up 2 bases; unmatched junction bases: 29. This chain's CDR3 is CSASGGTGTMTGTSGRFAYEQYF. CDR3 DNA: TGCAGTGCTAGTGGGGGGACAGGGACGATGACGGGAACTAGCGGGAGGTTCGCCTACGAGCAGTACTTC.

The chain couples TRBV28 to TRBJ2-5; D gene ambiguous. From germline, CDR1 is MDHEN and CDR2 SYDVKM. The CDR3 has 18 residues. Trimming shortened V by 4 bases and J by 2 bases, and 23 bases separated the two germline ends. The CDR3 DNA sequence: TGTGCCAGCAGTTCTGTCCAAGGGTTGGGGTCGAGTCAAGAGACCCAGTACTTC. This gives the protein CASSSVQGLGSSQETQYF.

V usage is TRBV9 and J usage is TRBJ2-6, with a tentative D call TRBD1 (5 bases). The CDR3 spans 15 residues. Looked up from germline, CDR1 is SGDLS and CDR2 is YYNGEE. V was shortened by 7 bases and J by 0 bases, with 11 bases between the two germline ends. CDR3 DNA sequence: TGTGCCAGCGGCCTAGGGGCCTCTGGGGCCAACGTCCTGACTTTC. The encoded protein is CASGLGASGANVLTF.

This chain joins TRBV6-5 and TRBJ2-2; D possibly corresponds to TRBD2 (6 bases). Germline values: CDR1 MNHEY, CDR2 SVGAGI. The CDR3 spans 15 residues. Trimming took off 5 bases at V and 2 bases at J, with 12 bases between the two ends. Here the CDR3 DNA reads TGTGCCAGCAGTAGCGGGCCTCAAAACACCGGGGAGCTGTTTTTT. As protein: CASSSGPQNTGELFF.

This rearrangement joins TRBV6-6 to TRBJ1-6, with a weak D call TRBD1 (5 bases). CDR3 length: 16 residues. Trimming took 0 bases from V and 7 from J, leaving 13 bases between them. Germline V lookup: CDR1 MNHNY, CDR2 SVGAGI (reference sequence). This CDR3 reads CASSYSFGGGNSPLHF. CDR3 in DNA: TGTGCCAGCAGTTACTCCTTCGGGGGTGGAAATTCACCCCTCCACTTT.

This clone was observed a single time. The chain couples TRBV6-6 to TRBJ1-5; 10 nucleotides align to TRBD1. This CDR3 contains 15 residues. V trimming: 6 bases; J trimming: 1 base; junction bases outside the gene matches: 3. Germline CDR1 MNHNY, CDR2 SVGAGI (reference sequence). The DNA for the CDR3 is TGTGCCAGCAGCTGGACAGGGGGAAGCAATCAGCCCCAGCATTTT. It yields the protein CASSWTGGSNQPQHF.

The chain has TRBV27 and TRBJ1-1; D gene uncertain. This CDR3 comprises 15 residues. Germline CDR1 MNHEY, CDR2 SMNVEV (reference sequence). V shed 0 bases and J shed 3 bases, with 11 bases lying between them. This chain's CDR3 is CASSLSGRVDTEAFF. DNA of the CDR3: TGTGCCAGCAGTTTATCCGGGAGGGTAGACACTGAAGCTTTCTTT.

A single count supports this clone. The V call is TRBV5-1, the J call TRBJ2-1; 10 positions match TRBD2. Trimming took 1 base from V and 2 from J; bases not matched to a gene: 3. CDR1 SGHRS and CDR2 YFSETQ come from the germline V gene. This CDR3 is built from 16 residues. The CDR3 DNA reads as TGCGCCAGCAGCTTGCGGACTAGCGGAGCCTACAATGAGCAGTTCTTC. The encoded protein is CASSLRTSGAYNEQFF. Based on the CDR3 plus reference TRBV5-1 and TRBJ2-1, the full variable domain is KAGVTQTPRYLIKTRGQQVTLSCSPISGHRSVSWYQQTPGQGLQFLFEYFSETQRNKGNFPGRFSGRQFSNSRSEMNVSTLELGDSALYLCASSLRTSGAYNEQFFGPGTRLTVL.

The V and J genes are TRBV5-1 and TRBJ1-1; 7 bases align to TRBD1. Germline CDR1 and CDR2: SGHRS and YFSETQ. The CDR3 is made up of 12 amino acids. V lost 2 bases, J lost 6 bases, and 1 base stayed unmatched. CDR3 region: CASSLGGPEAFF. The CDR3 bases are TGCGCCAGCAGCTTAGGGGGCCCTGAAGCTTTCTTT.

This chain joins TRBV30 and TRBJ1-2; perhaps TRBD1 as D (6 bases). V was pared by 0 bases and J by 7 bases, with 15 bases between. In germline, CDR1 is GTSNPN, CDR2 SVGIG (reference sequence). This CDR3 region has 14 residues. The CDR3 nucleotides read TGTGCCTGGAGTGTACAGCAGGGGCTTAGTGGCTACACCTTC. Its protein is CAWSVQQGLSGYTF. The variable domain in full, completed from reference TRBV30 and TRBJ1-2, reads SQTIHQWPATLVQPVGSPLSLECTVEGTSNPNLYWYRQAAGRGLQLLFYSVGIGQISSEVPQNLSASRPQDRQFILSSKKLLLSDSGFYLCAWSVQQGLSGYTFGSGTRLTVV.